Each of the 25 T cell receptor beta chains below was sequenced from the same sample in a study of T cells in Graves' hyperthyroidism and ophthalmopathy. The investigators amplified TCR beta CDR3 regions from RNA transcripts. Carried out on the TCR CDR3, a first-round RT-PCR used the HTBI primer set. TCRdb re-called the multiplex PCR reads through MiXCR, storing one row per CDR3 protein. The repertoire holds roughly 530,000 distinct CDR3 sequences, with roughly 15% as singletons. The material sequenced was blood. The receptors stem from a woman between 18 and 30 years old with Graves' ophthalmopathy.

This clonotype was counted only a few times. The CDR3 loop reads CASIQRGEIYNEQFF. In DNA, the CDR3 is TGTGCCAGCATACAAAGGGGGGAAATTTACAATGAGCAGTTCTTC. V gene TRBV6-2 or TRBV6-3 combines with J gene TRBJ2-1; TRBD1 or TRBD2 may be the D gene (6 bases each). V lost 7 bases to trimming and J lost 4 bases, with 17 bases between them. The germline gives CDR1 MNHEY, CDR2 SVGEGT. The CDR3 sequence is 15 residues long.

Turning to this clonotype: A read error may explain this, as a much larger clone is one base away. No conserved phenylalanine or tryptophan is present at the end of the CDR3, so a read error is the likely explanation. The CDR3 here is CASSDTPRTDYGYTL. The CDR3 region has the DNA TGTGCCAGCAGTGACACCCCGAGGACAGACTATGGCTACACCCTC. This rearrangement joins TRBV27 to TRBJ1-2; tentatively, D is TRBD1 (6 bases). Germline CDR1 is MNHEY and CDR2 is SMNVEV (reference sequence). With 5 bases removed from V and 3 bases from J, the gap between germline ends came to 16 bases. This CDR3 has 15 residues.

J is TRBJ1-4 and V is TRBV9, with D unclear. The CDR3 extends over 14 amino acids. Trimming cost V 0 bases and J 4 bases, with 7 bases left between them. The germline CDR1 and CDR2 sequences are SGDLS and YYNGEE. The CDR3 sequence is CASSVGADNEKLFF. In DNA form, the CDR3 reads TGTGCCAGCAGCGTAGGGGCGGATAATGAAAAACTGTTTTTT.

The chain combines TRBV30 with TRBJ2-4; D is possibly TRBD1 (5 bases). The V and J ends lost 5 bases and 8 bases respectively, with 13 bases between them. CDR3 length: 12 residues. From germline, CDR1 is GTSNPN and CDR2 SVGIG (reference sequence). The DNA of the CDR3 is TGTGCCTGGCGTCGGCAGGGCGACATTCAGTACTTC. Protein product: CAWRRQGDIQYF.

Points on this clonotype: Germline and junction disagree at one end, which may indicate a read error. The V call is TRBV11-2, the J call TRBJ2-1, with TRBD2 as a possible D gene (5 bases). The CDR3 loop spans 16 amino acids. In germline, CDR1 is SGHAT, CDR2 FQNNGV. CDR3 sequence: CASSLRVSANYDEQFF. The CDR3 bases are TGTGCCAGCAGCTTAAGGGTTAGCGCGAACTACGATGAGCAGTTCTTC. Based on the CDR3 plus reference TRBV11-2 and TRBJ2-1, the full variable domain is EAGVAQSPRYKIIEKRQSVAFWCNPISGHATLYWYQQILGQGPKLLIQFQNNGVVDDSQLPKDRFSAERLKGVDSTLKIQPAKLEDSAVYLCASSLRVSANYDEQFFGPGTRLTVL.

The table lists this clonotype with many counts. The chain employs TRBV6-4 and TRBJ1-1, with D hard to call. This CDR3 is 13 amino acids long. Germline V gene sequence: CDR1 MRHNA, CDR2 SNTAGT. Deletions cut 6 bases from V and 5 bases from J, with 13 bases between. CDR3 sequence (DNA): TGTGCCAGCAGCCAGTGGTCGGGGACTGAAGCTTTCTTT. Its translation: CASSQWSGTEAFF.

This clonotype was detected a few times. The CDR3: CASNFGPYEGNIQYF. CDR3 sequence (DNA): TGTGCCAGCAACTTCGGGCCCTACGAAGGGAACATTCAGTACTTC. The genes are TRBV7-2 and TRBJ2-4; D gene uncertain. The germline gives CDR1 SGHTA, CDR2 FQGNSA. The V end lost 7 bases, the J end lost 7 bases, and 20 bases lay between the germline ends. The length of the CDR3 is 15 residues.

This clonotype was observed many times. V gene TRBV9 combines with J gene TRBJ2-7; D gene unclear. V dropped 0 bases and J dropped 0 bases, with 16 bases sitting between them. The CDR3 loop spans 17 amino acids. CDR1 is SGDLS and CDR2 is YYNGEE in the germline V gene. The CDR3 bases are TGTGCCAGCAGCGTAGCCGGAGACGGCACCTACTCCTACGAGCAGTACTTC. Translation: CASSVAGDGTYSYEQYF.

This clonotype was found a few times. This sequence joins TRBV7-9 and TRBJ2-6, with D unclear. CDR1 and CDR2 from the germline V gene are SEHNR and FQNEAQ (reference sequence). The CDR3 is 15 amino acids. V gave up 6 bases and J gave up 1 base, with 10 bases separating them. In DNA form, the CDR3 reads TGTGCCAGCAGTCAACCCGAGTCTGGGGCCAACGTCCTGACTTTC. Protein product: CASSQPESGANVLTF. The whole variable domain, remainder taken from reference TRBV7-9 and TRBJ2-6, is DTGVSQNPRHKITKRGQNVTFRCDPISEHNRLYWYRQTLGQGPEFLTYFQNEAQLEKSRLLSDRFSAERPKGSFSTLEIQRTEQGDSAMYLCASSQPESGANVLTFGAGSRLTVL.

In this sample, this clonotype turned up a few times. The chain joins TRBV6-1 to TRBJ1-4, with D perhaps TRBD1 (5 bases). CDR3 length: 14 amino acids. In germline, CDR1 is MNHNS, CDR2 SASEGT. V was trimmed by 8 bases and J by 3 bases, leaving 13 bases between them. The CDR3 here is CASSNRHSNEKLFF. In DNA, the CDR3 is TGTGCCAGCTCTAACAGGCACTCTAATGAAAAACTGTTTTTT.

CDR3 region: CASREPGGTGELFF. The CDR3, as DNA: TGTGCCAGCAGGGAGCCGGGAGGCACCGGGGAGCTGTTTTTT. V gene TRBV6-2 or TRBV6-3 combines with J gene TRBJ2-2; the match to TRBD2 covers 7 bases. J was trimmed by 4 bases and V by 6 bases; bases with no gene match: 5. Germline V lookup: CDR1 MNHEY, CDR2 SVGEGT. The CDR3 has 14 residues.

This clonotype has ten or more counts. This rearrangement joins TRBV7-2 to TRBJ2-7; 9 bases are shared with TRBD2. The CDR3 has 18 residues. Looked up from germline, CDR1 is SGHTA and CDR2 is FQGNSA. V was clipped by 5 bases and J by 4 bases; unmatched bases: 18. The CDR3, as DNA: TGTGCCAGCAGCCTGAGAGCGGGAGGCATTTCCTCGTGGTACGAGCAGTACTTC. Translated, it gives CASSLRAGGISSWYEQYF. Using reference TRBV7-2 and TRBJ2-7 for the parts outside the CDR3, the full variable domain is GAGVSQSPSNKVTEKGKDVELRCDPISGHTALYWYRQSLGQGLEFLIYFQGNSAPDKSGLPSDRFSAERTGGSVSTLTIQRTQQEDSAVYLCASSLRAGGISSWYEQYFGPGTRLTVT.

This clonotype was recorded only once. The rearrangement uses TRBV6-4 and TRBJ2-1; 7 nucleotides align to TRBD1. J lost 7 bases, V lost 5 bases, and 8 bases had no gene match. The CDR3 spans 14 residues. Germline V gene lookup returns CDR1 MRHNA and CDR2 SNTAGT. Here the CDR3 reads CASSFAGTENEQFF. In DNA form, the CDR3 reads TGTGCCAGCAGTTTTGCCGGGACAGAGAATGAGCAGTTCTTC.

This clonotype was picked up many times. CDR3 sequence: CASSLDWGNTEAFF. CDR3 coding DNA: TGTGCCAGCAGCCTGGACTGGGGGAACACTGAAGCTTTCTTT. The genes are TRBV7-8 and TRBJ1-1; D is undetermined. This CDR3 is 14 amino acids long. Trimming left V 5 bases short and J 1 base short, with 11 bases between. Germline loops: CDR1 SGHVS, CDR2 FQNEAQ. The full variable domain, its missing parts supplied by reference TRBV7-8 and TRBJ1-1, is GAGVSQSPRYKVAKRGQDVALRCDPISGHVSLFWYQQALGQGPEFLTYFQNEAQLDKSGLPSDRFFAERPEGSVSTLKIQRTQQEDSAVYLCASSLDWGNTEAFFGQGTRLTVV.

This clonotype was found many times. The chain recombines TRBV2 with TRBJ1-4; 7 nucleotides agree with TRBD1. Germline assignment: CDR1 SNHLY and CDR2 FYNNEI. With 1 base clipped from V and 3 bases from J, the junction kept 11 bases outside the gene matches. The CDR3 has 18 amino acids. Here the CDR3 DNA reads TGTGCCAGCAGTGAAGTAATCGGCAGGGGGTTTGCTAATGAAAAACTGTTTTTT. Its protein product is CASSEVIGRGFANEKLFF. Drawing the rest from reference TRBV2 and TRBJ1-4, the complete variable domain is EPEVTQTPSHQVTQMGQEVILRCVPISNHLYFYWYRQILGQKVEFLVSFYNNEISEKSEIFDDQFSVERPDGSNFTLKIRSTKLEDSAMYFCASSEVIGRGFANEKLFFGSGTQLSVL.

This clonotype came up a few times. The gene calls are TRBV7-3 and TRBJ1-2, with unresolved D. CDR1 SGHTA and CDR2 FQGTGA come from the germline V gene. The length of the CDR3 is 14 residues. With 2 bases removed from V and 7 bases from J, the gap between germline ends came to 14 bases. The DNA of the CDR3 is TGTGCCAGCAGCTTAGGTTCCGGGATTAGTGGCTACACCTTC. Amino acid sequence: CASSLGSGISGYTF.

V gene TRBV27 combines with J gene TRBJ2-1, with 12 bases fitting TRBD2. This CDR3 comprises 15 residues. After removal of 3 bases from V and 8 bases from J, the junction contained 5 bases not matched to a gene. Germline assignment: CDR1 MNHEY and CDR2 SMNVEV (reference sequence). CDR3 nucleotides: TGTGCCAGCAGTTTCAGGACTAGCGGGACGTATGAGCAGTTCTTC. It codes for CASSFRTSGTYEQFF.

Many counts were recorded for this clonotype. The chain recombines TRBV30 with TRBJ1-2, with 7 bases identical to TRBD1. The germline V gene has CDR1 GTSNPN and CDR2 SVGIG (reference sequence). CDR3 size: 13 residues. V was pared by 4 bases and J by 8 bases, with 10 bases of the junction left unmatched. The CDR3 loop reads CAWTQRQGNGYTF. DNA for the CDR3: TGTGCCTGGACACAACGACAGGGTAACGGCTACACCTTC.

This clonotype was observed a few times. J is TRBJ2-2 and V is TRBV6-2 or TRBV6-3; D perhaps matches TRBD1 (5 bases). V shed 8 bases and J shed 5 bases, with 12 bases lying between them. The CDR3 is 13 residues long. Germline assignment: CDR1 MNHEY and CDR2 SVGEGT. The CDR3 protein is CASGATETGELFF. In nucleotides, the CDR3 is TGTGCCAGCGGAGCGACAGAGACCGGGGAGCTGTTTTTT.

This chain joins TRBV11-2 and TRBJ2-7; 8 positions match TRBD2. Germline trimming cut 7 bases from V and 7 bases from J; bases unmatched to any gene: 9. The CDR3 spans 13 residues. Germline assignment: CDR1 SGHAT and CDR2 FQNNGV. This chain's CDR3 is CASTRLAREEQYF. The DNA for the CDR3 is TGTGCCAGCACCAGACTAGCGCGGGAAGAGCAGTACTTC.

The chain links TRBV30 to TRBJ1-1, with 8 bases that match TRBD1. Germline CDR1 is GTSNPN and CDR2 is SVGIG (reference sequence). The V gene end was trimmed by 2 bases and the J gene end by 4 bases; junction bases not matched to a gene: 3. This CDR3 comprises 13 residues. The CDR3, as DNA: TGTGCCTGGAGTATCACAGGGGGCACTGAAGCTTTCTTT. This codes for CAWSITGGTEAFF.

There are many counts of this clonotype. The chain employs TRBV5-5 and TRBJ2-1; D remains unclear. The germline V and J ends were trimmed by 4 bases and 3 bases, with 17 bases remaining between them. This CDR3 spans 16 amino acids. Germline loops: CDR1 SGHKS, CDR2 YYEKEE (reference sequence). CDR3 in DNA: TGTGCCAGCAGCGTAGGGTACTCTATCGTCTACAATGAGCAGTTCTTC. Protein product: CASSVGYSIVYNEQFF.

As regards this clonotype: Possible read error: a much larger clone is one base away. V is TRBV11-3 and J is TRBJ2-3, with 12 bases fitting TRBD2. V gave up 7 bases and J gave up 5 bases; unmatched junction bases: 16. Germline assignment: CDR1 SGHNT and CDR2 YENEEA. CDR3 length: 18 residues. CDR3 loop: CASTHPVRGLAGRDTQYF. In DNA, the CDR3 is TGTGCCAGCACTCACCCAGTGAGGGGACTAGCGGGTAGAGATACGCAGTATTTT.

The chain couples TRBV10-3 to TRBJ2-1; a possible D gene is TRBD1 (6 bases). The ends were cut back, 5 bases at V and 2 bases at J, with 13 bases in the middle. The CDR3 length is 15 residues. Per germline, CDR1 ENHRY and CDR2 SYGVKD. DNA of the CDR3: TGTGCCATCAGTTCTCAGGGGAACCCCTACAATGAGCAGTTCTTC. Protein sequence: CAISSQGNPYNEQFF.

CDR3 nucleotide sequence: TGCAGCGTTACCCGGGACAGGGGGCCCACTGAAGCTTTCTTT. Its protein product is CSVTRDRGPTEAFF. The gene calls are TRBV29-1 and TRBJ1-1; 12 bases are a match to TRBD1. Germline V gene sequence: CDR1 SQVTM, CDR2 ANQGSEA. This CDR3 has 14 residues. V was clipped by 5 bases and J by 4 bases; unmatched bases: 5. Together with reference TRBV29-1 and TRBJ1-1, the CDR3 gives the full variable domain: SAVISQKPSRDICQRGTSLTIQCQVDSQVTMMFWYRQQPGQSLTLIATANQGSEATYESGFVIDKFPISRPNLTFSTLTVSNMSPEDSSIYLCSVTRDRGPTEAFFGQGTRLTVV.